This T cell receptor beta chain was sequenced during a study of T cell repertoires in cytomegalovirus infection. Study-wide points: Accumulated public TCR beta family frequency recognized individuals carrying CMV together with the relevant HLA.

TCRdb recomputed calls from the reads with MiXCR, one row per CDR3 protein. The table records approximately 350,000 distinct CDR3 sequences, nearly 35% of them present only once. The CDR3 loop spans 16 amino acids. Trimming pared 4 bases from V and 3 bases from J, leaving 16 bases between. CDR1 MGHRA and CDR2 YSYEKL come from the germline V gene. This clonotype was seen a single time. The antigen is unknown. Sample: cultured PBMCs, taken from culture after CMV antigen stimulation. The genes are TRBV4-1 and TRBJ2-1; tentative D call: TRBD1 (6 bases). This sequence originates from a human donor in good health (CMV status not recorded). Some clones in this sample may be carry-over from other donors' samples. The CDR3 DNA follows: TGCGCCAGCAGCCGAGAGGGGGTCACCTTCTACAATGAGCAGTTCTTC. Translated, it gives CASSREGVTFYNEQFF.